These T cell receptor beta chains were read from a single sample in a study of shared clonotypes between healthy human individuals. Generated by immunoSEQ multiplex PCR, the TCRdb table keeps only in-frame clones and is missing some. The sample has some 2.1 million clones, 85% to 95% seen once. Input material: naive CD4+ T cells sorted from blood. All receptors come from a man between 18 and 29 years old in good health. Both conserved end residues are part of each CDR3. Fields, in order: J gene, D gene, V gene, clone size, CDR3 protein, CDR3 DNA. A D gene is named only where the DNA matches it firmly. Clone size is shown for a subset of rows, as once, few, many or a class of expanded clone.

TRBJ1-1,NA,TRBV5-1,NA,CASSLRTANTEAFF,TGCGCCAGCAGCCTCCGGACAGCGAACACTGAAGCTTTCTTT
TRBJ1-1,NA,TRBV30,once,CAWTAAGRRMQAFF,TGTGCCTGGACCGCGGCGGGGAGACGGATGCAAGCTTTCTTT
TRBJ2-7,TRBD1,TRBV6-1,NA,CASSARAGTGVGEQYF,TGTGCCAGCAGTGCCAGAGCCGGGACAGGGGTAGGGGAGCAGTACTTC
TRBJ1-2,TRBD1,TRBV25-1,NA,CASSEVRSGTGDGYTF,TGTGCCAGCAGTGAAGTAAGAAGCGGGACAGGGGACGGCTACACCTTC
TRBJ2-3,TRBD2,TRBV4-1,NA,CASSQAGGVPDTQYF,TGCGCCAGCAGCCAAGCCGGGGGGGTCCCAGATACGCAGTATTTT
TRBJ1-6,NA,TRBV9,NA,CASNKDGVINSPLHF,TGTGCCAGCAATAAAGACGGGGTTATAAATTCACCCCTCCACTTT
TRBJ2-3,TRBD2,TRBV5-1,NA,CASSPLSGDLDTQYF,TGCGCCAGCAGCCCCCTGAGCGGGGATCTAGATACGCAGTATTTT
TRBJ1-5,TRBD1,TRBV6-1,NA,CASSAYRGDSSNQPQHF,TGTGCCAGCAGTGCGTACAGGGGGGATTCTAGCAATCAGCCCCAGCATTTT
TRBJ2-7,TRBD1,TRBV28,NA,CASSVGQGAYEQYF,TGTGCCAGCAGCGTCGGGCAGGGGGCCTACGAGCAGTACTTC
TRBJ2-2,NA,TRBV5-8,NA,CASSSGVQPSTGELFF,TGTGCCAGCAGCTCGGGCGTCCAGCCGTCCACCGGGGAGCTGTTTTTT
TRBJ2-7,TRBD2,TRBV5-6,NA,CASSLAGGPTYEQYF,TGTGCCAGCAGCTTAGCGGGAGGGCCGACCTACGAGCAGTACTTC
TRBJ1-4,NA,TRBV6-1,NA,CASSEVEGVKLFF,TGTGCCAGCAGTGAAGTAGAGGGGGTAAAACTGTTTTTT
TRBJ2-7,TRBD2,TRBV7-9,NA,CASTPSRAGANEQYF,TGTGCCAGCACCCCAAGTCGGGCGGGAGCTAACGAGCAGTACTTC
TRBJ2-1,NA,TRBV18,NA,CASSPDNHYNEQFF,TGTGCCAGCTCACCAGACAATCACTACAATGAGCAGTTCTTC
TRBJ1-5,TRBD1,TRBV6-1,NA,CASSERTGTSNQPQHF,TGTGCCAGCAGTGAGAGGACAGGGACGAGCAATCAGCCCCAGCATTTT
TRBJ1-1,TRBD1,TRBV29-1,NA,CSVEGQGDTEAFF,TGCAGCGTTGAGGGACAGGGGGACACTGAAGCTTTCTTT
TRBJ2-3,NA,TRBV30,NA,CAWSVMGHSTDTQYF,TGTGCCTGGAGTGTAATGGGGCACTCGACAGATACGCAGTATTTT
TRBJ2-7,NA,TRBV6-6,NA,CASSYSTSYEQYF,TGTGCCAGCAGTTACTCGACTTCCTACGAGCAGTACTTC
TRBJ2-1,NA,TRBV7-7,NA,CASSLRTDSYNEQFF,TGTGCTAGCAGCTTAAGGACTGACTCCTACAATGAGCAGTTCTTC
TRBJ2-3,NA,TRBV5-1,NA,CASSLAQPTQGTQYF,TGCGCCAGCAGCTTAGCTCAGCCAACCCAGGGTACGCAGTATTTT
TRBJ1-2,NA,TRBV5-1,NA,CASSLGQAGYTF,TGCGCCAGCAGCTTGGGACAGGCTGGCTACACCTTC
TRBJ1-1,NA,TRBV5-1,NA,CASSLAGDSTEAFF,TGCGCCAGCAGCTTGGCGGGGGATAGCACTGAAGCTTTCTTT
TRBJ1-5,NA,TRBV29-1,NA,CSVGQINQPQHF,TGCAGCGTTGGACAGATTAATCAGCCCCAGCATTTT
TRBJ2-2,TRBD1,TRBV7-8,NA,CASCPGGTGELFF,TGTGCCAGCTGTCCAGGGGGCACCGGGGAGCTGTTTTTT